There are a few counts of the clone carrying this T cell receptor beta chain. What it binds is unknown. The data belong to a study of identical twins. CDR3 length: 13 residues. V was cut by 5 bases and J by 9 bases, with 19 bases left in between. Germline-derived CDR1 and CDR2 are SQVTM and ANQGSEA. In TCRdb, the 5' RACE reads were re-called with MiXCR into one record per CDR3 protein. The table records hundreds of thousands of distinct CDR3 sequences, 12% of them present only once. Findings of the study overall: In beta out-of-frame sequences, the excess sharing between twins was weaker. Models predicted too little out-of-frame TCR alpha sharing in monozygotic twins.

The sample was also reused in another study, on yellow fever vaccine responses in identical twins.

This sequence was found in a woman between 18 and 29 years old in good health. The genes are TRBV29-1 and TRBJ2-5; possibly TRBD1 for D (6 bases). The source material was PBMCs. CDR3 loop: CSVIAGVGSAQYF. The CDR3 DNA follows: TGCAGCGTTATTGCAGGGGTGGGGTCGGCCCAGTACTTC.